Listed below are T cell receptor beta chains from one sample, sequenced in a study of CD8 T cells in ankylosing spondylitis. TCRdb reanalysed the 5' RACE reads using MiXCR and keeps one entry per CDR3 protein. The sample comprises 250,000 to 350,000 distinct CDR3 sequences, roughly 20% of which are singletons, and 7.5% to 9% rests with the top ten. The sample was blood, either unsorted or a sorted T cell fraction (not recorded which). The source is a male donor with ankylosing spondylitis or in good health (not recorded which). CDR3s include the opening cysteine and the closing phenylalanine or tryptophan. A D gene is named only where the DNA matches it firmly. Not every row has a clone size; where given, it reads once, few, many or a size class.

D gene | J gene | V gene | clone size | CDR3 length | CDR3 DNA | CDR3 protein
TRBD1 | TRBJ2-4 | TRBV20-1 | - | 14 | TGCAGTGCTAGAAAGACAGGGGGCGAAAACATTCAGTACTTC | CSARKTGGENIQYF
- | TRBJ2-1 | TRBV12-3/TRBV12-4 | - | 12 | TGTGCCAGCAGTAAACCCGGAGGCGAGCAGTTCTTC | CASSKPGGEQFF
- | TRBJ2-5 | TRBV20-1 | - | 12 | TGCAGTGCTAGTGGTCACCAAGAGACCCAGTACTTC | CSASGHQETQYF
- | TRBJ1-5 | TRBV6-2/TRBV6-3 | few | 16 | TGTGCCAGCAATAGGGCCCGACCGACCGACAATCAGCCCCAGCATTTT | CASNRARPTDNQPQHF
- | TRBJ2-1 | TRBV9 | - | 13 | TGTGCCAGCAGCGTAGCGGTTTCCAATGAGCAGTTCTTC | CASSVAVSNEQFF
- | TRBJ2-1 | TRBV27 | - | 15 | TGTGCCAGCAGTTTACTCGCATGGGATAAAAATGAGCAGTTCTTC | CASSLLAWDKNEQFF
TRBD1 | TRBJ2-1 | TRBV6-2/TRBV6-3 | - | 20 | TGTGCCAGCAGTCCACCGGGACAGGGGTCGGAGCGGGAGTTTTTCCATGAGCAGTTCTTC | CASSPPGQGSEREFFHEQFF
TRBD2 | TRBJ2-2 | TRBV12-3/TRBV12-4 | - | 13 | TGTGCCAGCAATGCGGGGGGGCAGGGGGAGCTGTTTTTT | CASNAGGQGELFF
- | TRBJ2-2 | TRBV20-1 | few | 12 | TGCAGTGCTAGTTATTGGGCCGGGGAGCTGTTTTTT | CSASYWAGELFF
TRBD2 | TRBJ2-3 | TRBV5-1 | once | 18 | TGCGCCAGCAGCTATGGACTAGCGGGCACCTCTAGCACAGATACGCAGTATTTT | CASSYGLAGTSSTDTQYF
- | TRBJ2-4 | TRBV28 | few | 17 | TGTGCCAGCAGTTTCTGGGCAGACCTCTCCAAAAAAAACATTCAGTACTTC | CASSFWADLSKKNIQYF
- | TRBJ2-3 | TRBV5-6 | many | 15 | TGTGCCAGCAGCCCCGACAGGAGAAGCACAGATACGCAGTATTTT | CASSPDRRSTDTQYF
TRBD1 | TRBJ2-5 | TRBV5-1 | many | 17 | TGCGCCAGCAGCTTGGCCGGGCAGGGGGCGCGACTGGAGACCCAGTACTTC | CASSLAGQGARLETQYF
TRBD1 | TRBJ1-4 | TRBV3-1 | - | 16 | TGTGCCAGCAGCCAATCGCGCACAGGGGGTGGTGAAAAACTGTTTTTT | CASSQSRTGGGEKLFF